This TCR beta chain came from a study of T cells after yellow fever vaccination. Study as a whole: In the case of low-cell-number fractions, SMART-Seq v4 Ultra Low Input was used for preparation. Overall study results and limits: Post-booster reappearance was seen for most primary-vaccination clones (roughly 96% CD4, around 88% CD8). Shared CD4/CD8 clonotypes were a small share, likely from convergent recombination. Highly abundant clonotypes carried over from the bulk population could end up in FACS-sorted repertoires as contaminants.

TCRdb itself ran the 5' RACE reads through MiXCR, one entry per CDR3 protein. In the table there are approximately 510,000 distinct CDR3 sequences, 21% of which are singletons. Worth noting for this clonotype: Its antigen is undetermined.

The CDR3 sequence is 15 residues long. Germline V gives CDR1 MNHEY, CDR2 SVGAGI. V was clipped by 7 bases and J by 2 bases, with 16 bases between them. This sequence originates from a young man who received the YFV17D yellow fever vaccine. This sample comprised PBMCs, obtained roughly 20 days after the first yellow fever vaccination. This chain joins TRBV6-5 and TRBJ2-3; D tentatively reads TRBD1 or TRBD2 (5 bases each). The CDR3 coding sequence is TGTGCCAGCATAACTGAGGGACGATCCACAGATACGCAGTATTTT. Amino acids: CASITEGRSTDTQYF.